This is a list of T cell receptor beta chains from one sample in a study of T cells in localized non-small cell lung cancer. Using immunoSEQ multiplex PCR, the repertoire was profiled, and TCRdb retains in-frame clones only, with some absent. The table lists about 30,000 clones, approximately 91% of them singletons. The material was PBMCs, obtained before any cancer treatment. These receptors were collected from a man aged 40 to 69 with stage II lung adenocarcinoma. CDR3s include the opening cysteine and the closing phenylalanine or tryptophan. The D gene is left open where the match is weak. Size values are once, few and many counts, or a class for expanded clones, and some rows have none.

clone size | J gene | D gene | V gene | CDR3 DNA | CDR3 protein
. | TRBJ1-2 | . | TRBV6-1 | TGTGCCAGCAGTCTGGGCCAGAGCTATGGCTACACCTTC | CASSLGQSYGYTF
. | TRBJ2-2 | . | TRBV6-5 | TGTGCCAGCAGCCGATTACGGGGTACCGGGGAGCTGTTTTTT | CASSRLRGTGELFF
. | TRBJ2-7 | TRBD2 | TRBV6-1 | TGTGCCAGCAGCGAGGCTGGGACTAGTTTCTACGAGCAGTACTTC | CASSEAGTSFYEQYF
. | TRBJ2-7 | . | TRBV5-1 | TGCGCCAGCAGGTCAGGGATCGACGAGCAGTACTTC | CASRSGIDEQYF
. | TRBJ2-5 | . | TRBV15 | TGTGCCACCAGCAGAGCTGGGTTCCAAGAGACCCAGTACTTC | CATSRAGFQETQYF
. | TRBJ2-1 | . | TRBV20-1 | TGCGGGACGGGTGACTACAATGAGCAGTTCTTC | CGTGDYNEQFF
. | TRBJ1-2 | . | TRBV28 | TGTGCCAGCAATCCAGGAAGCCTTAACTATGGCTACACCTTC | CASNPGSLNYGYTF
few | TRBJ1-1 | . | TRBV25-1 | TGTGCCAGCAGTCCCCGGGCACAGCGGAACACTGAAGCTTTCTTT | CASSPRAQRNTEAFF
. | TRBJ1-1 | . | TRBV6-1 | TGTGCCAGCAGTGAACGGGGGGGCACTGAAGCTTTCTTT | CASSERGGTEAFF
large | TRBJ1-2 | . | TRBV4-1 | TGCGCCAGCAGCCAAGAGTTGGGGGGCGCCTTAATCAGGAATGGCTACACCTTC | CASSQELGGALIRNGYTF
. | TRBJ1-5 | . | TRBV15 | TGTGCCACCAGCGGGCGGGACGGCAATCAGCCCCAGCATTTT | CATSGRDGNQPQHF
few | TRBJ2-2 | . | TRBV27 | TGTGCCAGCAGCCCGCAATTGAACACCGGGGAGCTGTTTTTT | CASSPQLNTGELFF
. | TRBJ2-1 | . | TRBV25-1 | TGTGCCAGCAGTGAATCCCGGGAGAGCTCCTACAATGAGCAGTTCTTC | CASSESRESSYNEQFF
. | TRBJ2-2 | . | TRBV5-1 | TGCGCCAGCAGCTTACCTACCGGGGAGCTGTTTTTT | CASSLPTGELFF
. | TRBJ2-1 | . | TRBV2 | TGTGCCAGCAAGCGAGAGCAGATTGAGCAGTTCTTC | CASKREQIEQFF
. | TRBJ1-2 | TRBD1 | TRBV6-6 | TGTGCCAGCAGGACCGGGACAGGTGACGCCTATGGCTACACCTTC | CASRTGTGDAYGYTF
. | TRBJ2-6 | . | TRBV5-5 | TGTGCCAGCAGCTTGGCACCTACTACAGGCGGCGGGTATGGGGCCAACGTCCTGACTTTC | CASSLAPTTGGGYGANVLTF
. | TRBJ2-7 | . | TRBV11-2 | TGTGCCAGCAGCTTAAGGGGGGCGCGGGAATACGAGCAGTACTTC | CASSLRGAREYEQYF
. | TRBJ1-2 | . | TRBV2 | TGTGCCAGCAGTGACTTACAGCTCTATGGCTACACCTTC | CASSDLQLYGYTF
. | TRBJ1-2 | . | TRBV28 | TGTGCCAGCAGTTTAATACAGCGAGCAGGCTACACCTTC | CASSLIQRAGYTF
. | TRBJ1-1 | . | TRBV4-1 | TGCGCCAGCAGCCAGGAAGAGGTCTTGAACACTGAAGCTTTCTTT | CASSQEEVLNTEAFF
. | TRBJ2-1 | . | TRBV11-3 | TGTGCCAGCAGCTTAGATGGCCCTGGGGCAAATGAGCAGTTCTTC | CASSLDGPGANEQFF
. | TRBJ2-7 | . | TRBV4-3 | TGCGCCAGCAGCCGTAGCAGGGGTACCTACGAGCAGTACTTC | CASSRSRGTYEQYF
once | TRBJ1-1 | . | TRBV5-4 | TGTGCCAGCAGCTCCTTTGAAGTCCGGTTAGGTGAAGCTTTCTTT | CASSSFEVRLGEAFF
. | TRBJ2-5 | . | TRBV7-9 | TGTGCCAGCAGCCGTCCCGAGATTAGCGAGACCCAGTACTTC | CASSRPEISETQYF
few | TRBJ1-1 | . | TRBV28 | TGTGCCAGCAGTTTTCCCACTGAAGCTTTCTTT | CASSFPTEAFF
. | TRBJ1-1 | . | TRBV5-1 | TGCGCCAGCAGCTCGAGCGTGAACACTGAAGCTTTCTTT | CASSSSVNTEAFF
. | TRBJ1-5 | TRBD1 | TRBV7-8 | TGTGCCAGCAGCTTAGCGGGGGACAGGGCATCCCAGCCCCAGCATTTT | CASSLAGDRASQPQHF
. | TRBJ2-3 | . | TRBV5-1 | TGCGCCAGCCGTTGGGCTCGGACCTTAAACACAGATACGCAGTATTTT | CASRWARTLNTDTQYF
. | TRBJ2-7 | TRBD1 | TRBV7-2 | TGTGCCAGCAGCTCAGAAGGACAGGTTAGATCCTACGAGCAGTACTTC | CASSSEGQVRSYEQYF
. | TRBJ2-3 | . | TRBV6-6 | TGTGCCAGCAGGGACCCTATCGACGGCACAGATACGCAGTATTTT | CASRDPIDGTDTQYF
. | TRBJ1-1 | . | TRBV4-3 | TGCGCCAGCAGCCCTCCCAAGGGACAGAACACTGAAGCTTTCTTT | CASSPPKGQNTEAFF
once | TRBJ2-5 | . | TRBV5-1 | TGCGCCAGCAGCGTCGCACAGCCTCAAGAGACCCAGTACTTC | CASSVAQPQETQYF
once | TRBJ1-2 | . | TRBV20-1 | TGCAGTGCTAGGGGCTATGGCTACACCTTC | CSARGYGYTF
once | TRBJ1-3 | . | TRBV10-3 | TGTGCCATCACCGGGGACTCTGGAAACACCATATATTTT | CAITGDSGNTIYF
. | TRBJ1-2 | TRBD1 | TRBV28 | TGTGCCAGCAGGCCTCTGGGACAGGAGGCATTCTATGGCTACACCTTC | CASRPLGQEAFYGYTF
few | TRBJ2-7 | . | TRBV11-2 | TGTGCCAGTCCCTACGAGCAGTACTTC | CASPYEQYF
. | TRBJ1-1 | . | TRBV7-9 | TGTGCCAGCAGCTTAAATCCGGGGACTGAAGCTTTCTTT | CASSLNPGTEAFF
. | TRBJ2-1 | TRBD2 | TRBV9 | TGTGCCAGCAGCCTCCTAGCGGGAGGAGACAATGAGCAGTTCTTC | CASSLLAGGDNEQFF
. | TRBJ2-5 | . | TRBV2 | TGTGCCAGCAGTGGTCTGGTCAGGGAGACCCAGTACTTC | CASSGLVRETQYF
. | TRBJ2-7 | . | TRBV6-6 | TGTGCCAGCAGTTCACCGGGACTGGTCTCCTACGAGCAGTACTTC | CASSSPGLVSYEQYF
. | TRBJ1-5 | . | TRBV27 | TGTGCCAGCAGTCACAGGGATAGCAATCAGCCCCAGCATTTT | CASSHRDSNQPQHF
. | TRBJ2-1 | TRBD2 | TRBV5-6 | TGTGCCAGCAGCTTTTCAGCGGGAGCTTACAATGAGCAGTTCTTC | CASSFSAGAYNEQFF
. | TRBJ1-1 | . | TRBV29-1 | TGCAGCACTCTACTAACCCCAAAAACTGAAGCTTTCTTT | CSTLLTPKTEAFF